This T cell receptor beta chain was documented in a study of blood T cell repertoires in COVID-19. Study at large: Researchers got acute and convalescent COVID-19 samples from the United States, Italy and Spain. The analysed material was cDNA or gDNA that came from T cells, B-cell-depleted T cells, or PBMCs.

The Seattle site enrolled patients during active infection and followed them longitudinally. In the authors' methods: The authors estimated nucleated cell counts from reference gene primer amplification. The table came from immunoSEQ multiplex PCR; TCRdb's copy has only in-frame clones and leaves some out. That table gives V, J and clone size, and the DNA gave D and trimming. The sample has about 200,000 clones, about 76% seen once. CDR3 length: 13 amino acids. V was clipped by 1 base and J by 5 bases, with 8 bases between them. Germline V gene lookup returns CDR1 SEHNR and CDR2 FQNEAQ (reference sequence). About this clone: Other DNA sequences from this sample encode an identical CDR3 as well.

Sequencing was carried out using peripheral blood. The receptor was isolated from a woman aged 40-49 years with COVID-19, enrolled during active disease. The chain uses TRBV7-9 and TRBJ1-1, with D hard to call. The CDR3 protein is CASSLDPGTEAFF. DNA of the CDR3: TGTGCCAGCAGCTTAGACCCGGGGACTGAAGCTTTCTTT.